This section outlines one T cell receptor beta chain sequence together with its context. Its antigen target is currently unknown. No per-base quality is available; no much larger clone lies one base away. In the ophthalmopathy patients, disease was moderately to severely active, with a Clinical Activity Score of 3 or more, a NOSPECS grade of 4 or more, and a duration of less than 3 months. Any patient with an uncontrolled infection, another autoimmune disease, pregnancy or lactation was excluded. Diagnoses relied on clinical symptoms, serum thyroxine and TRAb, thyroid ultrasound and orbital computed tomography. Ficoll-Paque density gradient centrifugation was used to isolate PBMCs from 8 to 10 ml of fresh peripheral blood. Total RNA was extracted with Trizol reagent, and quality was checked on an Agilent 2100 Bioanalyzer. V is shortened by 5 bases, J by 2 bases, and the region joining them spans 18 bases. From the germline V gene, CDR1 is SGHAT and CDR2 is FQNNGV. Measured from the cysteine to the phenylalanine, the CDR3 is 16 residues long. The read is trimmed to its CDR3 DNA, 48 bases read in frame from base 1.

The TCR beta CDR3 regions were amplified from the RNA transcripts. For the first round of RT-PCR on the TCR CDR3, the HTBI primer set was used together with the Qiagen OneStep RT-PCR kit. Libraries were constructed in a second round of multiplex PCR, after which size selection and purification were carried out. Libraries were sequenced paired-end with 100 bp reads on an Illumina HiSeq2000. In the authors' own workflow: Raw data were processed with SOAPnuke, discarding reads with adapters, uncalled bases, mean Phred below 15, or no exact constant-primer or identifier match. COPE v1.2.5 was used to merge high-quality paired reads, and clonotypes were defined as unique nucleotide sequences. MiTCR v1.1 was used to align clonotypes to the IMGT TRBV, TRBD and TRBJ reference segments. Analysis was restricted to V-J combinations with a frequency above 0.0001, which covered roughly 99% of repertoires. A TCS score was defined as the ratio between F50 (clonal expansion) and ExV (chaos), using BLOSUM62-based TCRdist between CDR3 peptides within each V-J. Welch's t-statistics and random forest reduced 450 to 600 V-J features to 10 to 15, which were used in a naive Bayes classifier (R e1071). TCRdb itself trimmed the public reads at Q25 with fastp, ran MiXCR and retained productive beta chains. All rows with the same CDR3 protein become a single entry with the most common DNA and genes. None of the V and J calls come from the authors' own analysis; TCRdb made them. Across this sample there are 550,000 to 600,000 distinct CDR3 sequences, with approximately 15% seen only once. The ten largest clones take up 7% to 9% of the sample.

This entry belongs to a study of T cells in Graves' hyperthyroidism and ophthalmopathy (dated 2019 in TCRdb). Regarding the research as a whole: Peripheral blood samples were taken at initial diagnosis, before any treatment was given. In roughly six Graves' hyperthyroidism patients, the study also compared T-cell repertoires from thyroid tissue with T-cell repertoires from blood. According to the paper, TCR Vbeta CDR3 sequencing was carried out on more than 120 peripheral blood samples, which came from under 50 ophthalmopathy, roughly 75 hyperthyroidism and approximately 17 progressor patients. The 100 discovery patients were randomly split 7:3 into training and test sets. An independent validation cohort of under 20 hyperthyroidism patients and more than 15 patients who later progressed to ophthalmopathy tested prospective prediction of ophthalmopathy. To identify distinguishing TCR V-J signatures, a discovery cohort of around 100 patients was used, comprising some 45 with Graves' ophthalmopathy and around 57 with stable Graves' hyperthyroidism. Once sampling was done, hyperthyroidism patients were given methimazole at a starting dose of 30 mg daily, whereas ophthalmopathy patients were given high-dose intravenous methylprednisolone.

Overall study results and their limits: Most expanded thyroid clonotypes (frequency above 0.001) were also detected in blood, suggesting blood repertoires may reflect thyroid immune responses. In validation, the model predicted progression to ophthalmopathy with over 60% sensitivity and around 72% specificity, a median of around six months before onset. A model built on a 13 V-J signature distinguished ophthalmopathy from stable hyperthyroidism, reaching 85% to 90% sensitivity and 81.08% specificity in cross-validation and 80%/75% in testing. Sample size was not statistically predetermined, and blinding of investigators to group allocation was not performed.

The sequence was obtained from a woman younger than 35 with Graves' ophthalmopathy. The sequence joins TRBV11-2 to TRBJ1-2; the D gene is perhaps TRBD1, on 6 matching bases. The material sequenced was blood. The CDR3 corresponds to CASSPRVGATNYGYTF. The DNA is TGTGCCAGCAGCCCCCGTGTGGGGGCGACCAACTATGGCTACACCTTC.